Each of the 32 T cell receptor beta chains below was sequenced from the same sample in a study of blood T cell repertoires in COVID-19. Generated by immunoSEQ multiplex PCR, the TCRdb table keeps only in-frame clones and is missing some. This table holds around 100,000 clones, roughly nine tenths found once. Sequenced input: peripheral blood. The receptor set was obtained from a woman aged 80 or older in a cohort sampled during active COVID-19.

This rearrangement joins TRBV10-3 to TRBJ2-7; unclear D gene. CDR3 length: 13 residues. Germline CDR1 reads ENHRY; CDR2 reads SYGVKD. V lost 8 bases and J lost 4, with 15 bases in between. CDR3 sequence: CAIGSTTGYEQYF. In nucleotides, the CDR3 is TGTGCCATCGGCAGCACGACGGGTTACGAGCAGTACTTC.

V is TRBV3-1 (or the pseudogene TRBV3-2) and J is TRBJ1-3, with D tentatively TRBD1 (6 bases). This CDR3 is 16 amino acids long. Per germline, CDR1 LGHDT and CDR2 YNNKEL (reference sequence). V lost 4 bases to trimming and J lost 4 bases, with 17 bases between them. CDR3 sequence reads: CASSRIQGAAGNTIYF. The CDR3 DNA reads TGTGCCAGCAGCCGCATACAGGGTGCCGCCGGAAACACCATATATTTT.

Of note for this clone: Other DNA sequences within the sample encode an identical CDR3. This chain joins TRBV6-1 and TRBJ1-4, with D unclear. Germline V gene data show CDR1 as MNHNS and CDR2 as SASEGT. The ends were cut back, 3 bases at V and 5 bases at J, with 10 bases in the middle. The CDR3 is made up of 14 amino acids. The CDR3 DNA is TGTGCCAGCAGTGAGCACACTAGAAATGAAAAACTGTTTTTT. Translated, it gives CASSEHTRNEKLFF.

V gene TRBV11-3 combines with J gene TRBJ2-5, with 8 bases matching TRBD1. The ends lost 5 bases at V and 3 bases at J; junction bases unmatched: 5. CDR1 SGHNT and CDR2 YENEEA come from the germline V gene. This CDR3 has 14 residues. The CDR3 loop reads CASSRQGKEETQYF. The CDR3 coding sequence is TGTGCCAGCAGCCGACAGGGGAAAGAAGAGACCCAGTACTTC.

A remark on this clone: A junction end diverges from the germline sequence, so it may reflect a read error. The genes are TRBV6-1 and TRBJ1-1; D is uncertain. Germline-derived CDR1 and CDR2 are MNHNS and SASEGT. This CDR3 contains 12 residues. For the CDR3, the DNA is TGTGCCAGCAGTGAAGGCGGGGTCTCCCACCAGTTT. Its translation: CASSEGGVSHQF.

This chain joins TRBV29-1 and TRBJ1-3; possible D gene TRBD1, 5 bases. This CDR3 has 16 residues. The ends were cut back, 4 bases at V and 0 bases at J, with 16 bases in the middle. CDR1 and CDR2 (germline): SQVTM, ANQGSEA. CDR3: CSVVGDRGLSGNTIYF. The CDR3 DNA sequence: TGCAGCGTTGTAGGAGACAGAGGCCTCTCTGGAAACACCATATATTTT.

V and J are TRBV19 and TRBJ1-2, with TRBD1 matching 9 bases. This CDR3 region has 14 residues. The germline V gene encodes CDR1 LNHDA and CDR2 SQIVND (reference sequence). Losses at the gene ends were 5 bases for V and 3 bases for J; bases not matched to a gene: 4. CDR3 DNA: TGTGCCAGTAGTCTTCGGACAGGGGACTATGGCTACACCTTC. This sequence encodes CASSLRTGDYGYTF.

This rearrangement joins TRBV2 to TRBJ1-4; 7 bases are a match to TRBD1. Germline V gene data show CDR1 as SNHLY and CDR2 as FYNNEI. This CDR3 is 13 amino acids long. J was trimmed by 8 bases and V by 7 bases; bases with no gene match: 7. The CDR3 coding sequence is TGTGCCAGCACTGATACAGGGGCCGAAAAACTGTTTTTT. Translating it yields CASTDTGAEKLFF.

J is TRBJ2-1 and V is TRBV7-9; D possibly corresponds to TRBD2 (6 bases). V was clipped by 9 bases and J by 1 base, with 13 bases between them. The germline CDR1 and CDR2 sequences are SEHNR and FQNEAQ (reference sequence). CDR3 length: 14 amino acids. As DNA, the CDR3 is TGTGCCAGTAACAGAGGAGGGTCCTACAATGAGCAGTTCTTC. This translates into CASNRGGSYNEQFF.

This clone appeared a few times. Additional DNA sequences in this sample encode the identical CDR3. CDR3 in amino acids: CASGGGGEQYF. CDR3 nucleotides: TGCGCCAGTGGGGGGGGCGGAGAGCAGTACTTC. The chain links TRBV21-1 to TRBJ2-7; TRBD2 reflects the table's D call only, with no check against the DNA. TRBV21-1 is marked as a pseudogene. This CDR3 has 11 amino acids.

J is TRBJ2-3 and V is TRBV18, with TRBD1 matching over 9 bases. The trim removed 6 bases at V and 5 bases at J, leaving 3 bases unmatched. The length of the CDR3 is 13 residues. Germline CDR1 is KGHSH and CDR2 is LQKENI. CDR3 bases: TGTGCCAGCTCCCGGGACAGGGAAGATACGCAGTATTTT. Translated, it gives CASSRDREDTQYF.

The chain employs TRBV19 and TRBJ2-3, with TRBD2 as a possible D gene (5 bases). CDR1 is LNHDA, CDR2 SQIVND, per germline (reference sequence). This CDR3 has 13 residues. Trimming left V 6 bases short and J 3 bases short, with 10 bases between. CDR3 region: CASRGVATDTQYF. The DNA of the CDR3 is TGTGCCAGTAGGGGAGTTGCGACAGATACGCAGTATTTT.

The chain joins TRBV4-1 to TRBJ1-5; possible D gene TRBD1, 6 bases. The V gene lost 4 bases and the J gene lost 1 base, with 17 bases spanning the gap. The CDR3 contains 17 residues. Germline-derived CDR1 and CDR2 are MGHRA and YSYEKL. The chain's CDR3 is CASSPLAGAGSNQPQHF. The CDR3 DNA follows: TGCGCCAGCAGCCCCCTCGCGGGGGCAGGGAGCAATCAGCCCCAGCATTTT.

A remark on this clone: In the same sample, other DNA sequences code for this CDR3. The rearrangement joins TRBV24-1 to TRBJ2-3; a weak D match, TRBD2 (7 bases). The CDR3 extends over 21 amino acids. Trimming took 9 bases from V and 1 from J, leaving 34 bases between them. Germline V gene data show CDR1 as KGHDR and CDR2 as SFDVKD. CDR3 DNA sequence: TGTGCCACCCCCGATAATGGTAGGGGGGGGGTACTCGAGAGACGCACAGATACGCAGTATTTT. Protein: CATPDNGRGGVLERRTDTQYF.

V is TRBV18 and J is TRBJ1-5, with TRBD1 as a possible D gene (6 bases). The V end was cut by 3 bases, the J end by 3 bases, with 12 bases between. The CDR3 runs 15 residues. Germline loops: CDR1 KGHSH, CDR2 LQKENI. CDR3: CASSPRWDTNQPQHF. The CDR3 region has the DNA TGTGCCAGCTCACCGCGTTGGGACACCAATCAGCCCCAGCATTTT.

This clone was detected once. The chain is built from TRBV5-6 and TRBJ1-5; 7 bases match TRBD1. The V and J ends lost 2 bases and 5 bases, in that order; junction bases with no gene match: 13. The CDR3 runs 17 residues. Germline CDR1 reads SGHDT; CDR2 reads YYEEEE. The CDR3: CASSFSRTGVGYQPQHF. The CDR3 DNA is TGTGCCAGCAGCTTTTCGAGGACAGGTGTTGGTTATCAGCCCCAGCATTTT.

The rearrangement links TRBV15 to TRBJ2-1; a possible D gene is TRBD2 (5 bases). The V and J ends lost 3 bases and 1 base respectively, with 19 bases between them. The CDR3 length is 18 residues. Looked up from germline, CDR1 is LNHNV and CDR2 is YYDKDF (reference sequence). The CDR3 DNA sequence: TGTGCCACCAGCAGGGAGGAGCGGAGCAGTACGTCCTACAATGAGCAGTTCTTC. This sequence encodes CATSREERSSTSYNEQFF.

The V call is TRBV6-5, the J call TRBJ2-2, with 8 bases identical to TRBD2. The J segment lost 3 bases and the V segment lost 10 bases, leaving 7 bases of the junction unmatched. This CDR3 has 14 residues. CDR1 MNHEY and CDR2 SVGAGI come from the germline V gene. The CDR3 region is CATLGLGDTGELFF. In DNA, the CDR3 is TGTGCCACCCTGGGACTAGGGGACACCGGGGAGCTGTTTTTT.

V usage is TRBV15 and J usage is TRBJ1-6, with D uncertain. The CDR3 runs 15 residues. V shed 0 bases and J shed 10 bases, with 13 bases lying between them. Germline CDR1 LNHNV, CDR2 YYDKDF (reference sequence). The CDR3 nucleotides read TGTGCCACCAGCAGAGAGGGGTCCTGGGAGTCACCCCTCCACTTT. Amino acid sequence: CATSREGSWESPLHF.

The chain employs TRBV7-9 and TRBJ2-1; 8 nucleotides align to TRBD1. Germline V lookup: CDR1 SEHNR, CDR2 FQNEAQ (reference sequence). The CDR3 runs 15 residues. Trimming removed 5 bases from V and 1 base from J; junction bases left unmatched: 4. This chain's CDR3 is CASSPRQGSYNEQFF. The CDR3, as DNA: TGTGCCAGCAGCCCTCGACAGGGGTCCTACAATGAGCAGTTCTTC.

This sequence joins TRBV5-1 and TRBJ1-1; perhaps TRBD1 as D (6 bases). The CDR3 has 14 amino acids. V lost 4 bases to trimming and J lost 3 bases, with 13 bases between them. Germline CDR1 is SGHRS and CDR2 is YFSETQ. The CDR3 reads CASSTTGLDTEAFF. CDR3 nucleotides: TGCGCCAGCAGCACGACAGGTCTCGACACTGAAGCTTTCTTT.

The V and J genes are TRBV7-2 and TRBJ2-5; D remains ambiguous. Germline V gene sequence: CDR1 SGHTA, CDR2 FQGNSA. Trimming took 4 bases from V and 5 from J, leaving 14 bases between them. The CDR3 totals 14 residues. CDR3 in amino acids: CASSSSAISETQYF. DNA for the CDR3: TGTGCCAGCAGCTCATCCGCGATCTCGGAGACCCAGTACTTC.

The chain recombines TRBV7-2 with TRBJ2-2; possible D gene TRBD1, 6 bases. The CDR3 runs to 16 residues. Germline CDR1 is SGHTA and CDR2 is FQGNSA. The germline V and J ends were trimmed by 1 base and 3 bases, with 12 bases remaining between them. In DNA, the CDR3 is TGTGCCAGCAGCTTAGGGGGGACAATGGACACCGGGGAGCTGTTTTTT. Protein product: CASSLGGTMDTGELFF.

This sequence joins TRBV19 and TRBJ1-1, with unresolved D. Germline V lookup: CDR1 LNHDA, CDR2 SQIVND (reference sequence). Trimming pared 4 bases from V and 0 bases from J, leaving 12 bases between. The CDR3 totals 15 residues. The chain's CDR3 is CASSTVPQVNTEAFF. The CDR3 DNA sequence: TGTGCCAGTAGTACCGTACCACAAGTGAACACTGAAGCTTTCTTT.

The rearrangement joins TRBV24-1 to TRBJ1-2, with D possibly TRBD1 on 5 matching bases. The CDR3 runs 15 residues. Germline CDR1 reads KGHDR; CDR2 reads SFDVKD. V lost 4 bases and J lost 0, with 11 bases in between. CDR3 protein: CATSDAGTANYGYTF. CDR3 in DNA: TGTGCCACCAGTGACGCCGGGACTGCTAACTATGGCTACACCTTC.

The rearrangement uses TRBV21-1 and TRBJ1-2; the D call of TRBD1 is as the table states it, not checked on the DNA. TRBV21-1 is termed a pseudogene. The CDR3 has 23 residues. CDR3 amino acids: CASSKGTKQARGHRVLVVCGYTF. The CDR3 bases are TGTGCCAGCAGCAAAGGGACGAAACAGGCGCGAGGTCATAGGGTCCTGGTGGTTTGCGGCTACACCTTC.

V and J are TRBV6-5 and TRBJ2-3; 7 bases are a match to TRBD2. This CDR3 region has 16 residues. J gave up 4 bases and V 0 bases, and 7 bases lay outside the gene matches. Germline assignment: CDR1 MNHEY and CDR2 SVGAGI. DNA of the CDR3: TGTGCCAGCAGTTACTCGGGGGGAGGGCGGGCAGATACGCAGTATTTT. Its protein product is CASSYSGGGRADTQYF.

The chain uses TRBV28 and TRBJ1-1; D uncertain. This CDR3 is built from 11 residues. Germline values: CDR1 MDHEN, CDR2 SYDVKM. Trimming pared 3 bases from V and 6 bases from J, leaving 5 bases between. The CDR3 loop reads CASSLRAEAFF. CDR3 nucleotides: TGTGCCAGCAGTTTGAGGGCTGAAGCTTTCTTT.

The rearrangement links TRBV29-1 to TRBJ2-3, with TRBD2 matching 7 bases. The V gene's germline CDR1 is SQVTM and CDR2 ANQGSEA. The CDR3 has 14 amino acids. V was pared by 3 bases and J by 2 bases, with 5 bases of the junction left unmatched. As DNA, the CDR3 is TGCAGCGTTGACATAGCGGGTCACACAGATACGCAGTATTTT. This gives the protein CSVDIAGHTDTQYF.

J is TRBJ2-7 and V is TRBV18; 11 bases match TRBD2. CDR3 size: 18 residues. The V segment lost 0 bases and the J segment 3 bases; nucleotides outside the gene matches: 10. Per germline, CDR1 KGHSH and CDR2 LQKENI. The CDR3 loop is CASSPPGLAGGKIYEQYF. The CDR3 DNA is TGTGCCAGCTCACCACCAGGGCTAGCGGGAGGTAAAATCTACGAGCAGTACTTC.

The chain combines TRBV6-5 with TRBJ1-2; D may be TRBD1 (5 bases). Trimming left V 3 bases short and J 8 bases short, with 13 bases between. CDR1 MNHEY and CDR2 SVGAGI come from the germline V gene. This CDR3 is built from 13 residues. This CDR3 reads CASSYTGVVGYTF. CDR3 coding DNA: TGTGCCAGCAGTTATACGGGGGTAGTCGGCTACACCTTC.

The CDR3 here is CASSERGEAFF. In DNA form, the CDR3 reads TGCGCCAGCAGTGAAAGAGGTGAAGCTTTCTTT. V gene TRBV10-2 combines with J gene TRBJ1-1; D remains unclear. The length of the CDR3 is 11 residues. The germline gives CDR1 WSHSY, CDR2 SAAADI. The germline V and J ends were trimmed by 3 bases and 7 bases, with 6 bases remaining between them.